This entry features one TCR beta chain sequence. This entry is derived from a study of control samples from healthy donors and cancer patients. Only in-frame clones appear in the TCRdb table, and some are missing; sequencing was by immunoSEQ multiplex PCR. The sample carries some 28,000 clones, approximately 87% recorded once. Trimming left V 1 base short and J 0 bases short, with 6 bases between. CDR1 and CDR2 (germline): SEHNR, FQNEAQ (reference sequence). This CDR3 has 14 amino acids. The TCR sequence derives from a woman aged 40 to 50 with lung cancer. Sequencing was carried out using PBMCs. V usage is TRBV7-9 and J usage is TRBJ1-2; tentatively, D is TRBD1 (6 bases). The CDR3 sequence is CASSLGTANYGYTF. In DNA form, the CDR3 reads TGTGCCAGCAGCTTAGGGACAGCTAACTATGGCTACACCTTC.